Listed below are T cell receptor beta chains from one sample, sequenced in a study of OX40 agonist ivuxolimab in advanced cancers. Assay used: immunoSEQ multiplex PCR; TCRdb lists only in-frame clones, some missing. The sample lists about 55,000 clones; 88% were seen once. The sequences come from CD4+ or CD8+ T cells sorted from blood, collected in a trial of the OX40 agonist ivuxolimab. The receptors originated from an adult with an advanced solid tumor such as melanoma, head and neck, liver or kidney cancer. The CDR3 runs from the conserved cysteine through the conserved F or W. D genes are given only for firm matches. Some rows have no size entry. The others give once, few or many, or a class for an expanded clone.

CDR3 protein: CASSFIGRYEQYF
CDR3 DNA: TGTGCCAGCAGCTTTATAGGCCGCTACGAGCAGTACTTC
J gene: TRBJ2-7
clone size: few
V gene: TRBV7-8
D gene: .

CDR3 protein: CASSPPGGVGTEAFF
CDR3 DNA: TGTGCCAGCTCACCACCCGGAGGGGTTGGGACTGAAGCTTTCTTT
J gene: TRBJ1-1
clone size: once
V gene: TRBV18
D gene: .

CDR3 protein: CASSPVGGPGEQYF
CDR3 DNA: TGTGCCAGCTCACCAGTAGGGGGGCCGGGGGAGCAGTACTTC
J gene: TRBJ2-7
clone size: .
V gene: TRBV18
D gene: .

CDR3 protein: CASSRTVSYEQYF
CDR3 DNA: TGTGCCAGCAGTAGAACAGTCTCCTACGAGCAGTACTTC
J gene: TRBJ2-7
clone size: .
V gene: TRBV28
D gene: .

CDR3 protein: CASSLVASGGVSTGELFF
CDR3 DNA: TGTGCTAGCAGCTTGGTTGCTAGCGGAGGGGTTAGCACCGGGGAGCTGTTTTTT
J gene: TRBJ2-2
clone size: few
V gene: TRBV7-7
D gene: TRBD2

CDR3 protein: CASSATGDVAYEQYF
CDR3 DNA: TGTGCCAGCAGTGCTACAGGGGATGTGGCCTACGAGCAGTACTTC
J gene: TRBJ2-7
clone size: once
V gene: TRBV9
D gene: TRBD1

CDR3 protein: CASSLATNTEAFF
CDR3 DNA: TGTGCCAGCAGTTTAGCGACGAACACTGAAGCTTTCTTT
J gene: TRBJ1-1
clone size: .
V gene: TRBV28
D gene: .

CDR3 protein: CASSALQGALFF
CDR3 DNA: TGTGCCAGCAGCGCTCTACAGGGGGCCCTGTTTTTT
J gene: TRBJ1-4
clone size: once
V gene: TRBV9
D gene: TRBD1

CDR3 protein: CASVRDPDNEQFF
CDR3 DNA: TGTGCCAGTGTAAGGGACCCGGACAATGAGCAGTTCTTC
J gene: TRBJ2-1
clone size: .
V gene: TRBV7-3
D gene: .

CDR3 protein: CASSGGVSYNEQFF
CDR3 DNA: TGTGCCAGCTCGGGGGGGGTGTCCTACAATGAGCAGTTCTTC
J gene: TRBJ2-1
clone size: few
V gene: TRBV5-4
D gene: TRBD2

CDR3 protein: CATSRDNSVFYGYTF
CDR3 DNA: TGTGCCACCAGCAGAGACAACTCCGTATTCTATGGCTACACCTTC
J gene: TRBJ1-2
clone size: .
V gene: TRBV15
D gene: .

CDR3 protein: CASTLNTGRAEAFF
CDR3 DNA: TGCGCCAGCACCCTCAATACAGGGCGGGCTGAAGCTTTCTTT
J gene: TRBJ1-1
clone size: once
V gene: TRBV5-1
D gene: .

CDR3 protein: CASSSDLRTDNEQFF
CDR3 DNA: TGTGCCAGCAGCTCCGACTTGAGGACCGACAATGAGCAGTTCTTC
J gene: TRBJ2-1
clone size: .
V gene: TRBV5-4
D gene: .

CDR3 protein: CASSAGQEYNEQFF
CDR3 DNA: TGTGCCAGCAGCGCGGGACAGGAATACAATGAGCAGTTCTTC
J gene: TRBJ2-1
clone size: once
V gene: TRBV11-2
D gene: TRBD1

CDR3 protein: CASSRIGGASYNEQFF
CDR3 DNA: TGTGCCAGCAGCCGTATTGGCGGGGCATCCTACAATGAGCAGTTCTTC
J gene: TRBJ2-1
clone size: .
V gene: TRBV28
D gene: .

CDR3 protein: CAWSLTTEAFF
CDR3 DNA: TGTGCCTGGAGTCTAACCACTGAAGCTTTCTTT
J gene: TRBJ1-1
clone size: few
V gene: TRBV30
D gene: .

CDR3 protein: CASGQGLNTEAFF
CDR3 DNA: TGTGCCAGCGGACAGGGGTTGAACACTGAAGCTTTCTTT
J gene: TRBJ1-1
clone size: .
V gene: TRBV9
D gene: TRBD1

CDR3 protein: CASSQEYWAQETQYF
CDR3 DNA: TGTGCCAGCAGTCAGGAGTATTGGGCCCAAGAGACCCAGTACTTC
J gene: TRBJ2-5
clone size: .
V gene: TRBV6-1
D gene: .

CDR3 protein: CASKPRGGQGGGYTF
CDR3 DNA: TGTGCCAGCAAACCTAGGGGGGGGCAGGGCGGCGGCTACACCTTC
J gene: TRBJ1-2
clone size: .
V gene: TRBV6-1
D gene: .

CDR3 protein: CASSDLGSGRAGDTQYF
CDR3 DNA: TGCGCCAGCAGCGATTTAGGTAGCGGGAGGGCCGGAGATACGCAGTATTTT
J gene: TRBJ2-3
clone size: .
V gene: TRBV4-1
D gene: TRBD2

CDR3 protein: CAISESIGELFF
CDR3 DNA: TGTGCCATCAGTGAGTCGATCGGGGAGCTGTTTTTT
J gene: TRBJ2-2
clone size: .
V gene: TRBV10-3
D gene: .

CDR3 protein: CAEPAIPRSYEQYF
CDR3 DNA: TGTGCCGAGCCCGCGATCCCACGTTCCTACGAGCAGTACTTC
J gene: TRBJ2-7
clone size: .
V gene: TRBV21-1
D gene: .

CDR3 protein: CASSLRRTVSGANVLTF
CDR3 DNA: TGTGCCAGCAGTTTAAGGAGGACAGTCTCTGGGGCCAACGTCCTGACTTTC
J gene: TRBJ2-6
clone size: .
V gene: TRBV27
D gene: .

CDR3 protein: CASSFSSGGFSYEQYF
CDR3 DNA: TGCGCCAGCAGCTTTTCCAGCGGGGGGTTCTCCTACGAGCAGTACTTC
J gene: TRBJ2-7
clone size: .
V gene: TRBV5-1
D gene: TRBD2

CDR3 protein: CASSYFIGESYEQYF
CDR3 DNA: TGTGCCAGCAGTTACTTCATCGGCGAATCCTACGAGCAGTACTTC
J gene: TRBJ2-7
clone size: .
V gene: TRBV6-6
D gene: .

CDR3 protein: CASSSLPRAPSYEQYF
CDR3 DNA: TGTGCCAGCAGCTCCCTCCCGCGGGCCCCCTCCTACGAGCAGTACTTC
J gene: TRBJ2-7
clone size: once
V gene: TRBV7-2
D gene: .

CDR3 protein: CASSEADRGPYEQYF
CDR3 DNA: TGTGCCAGCAGTGAAGCGGACAGGGGACCCTACGAGCAGTACTTC
J gene: TRBJ2-7
clone size: .
V gene: TRBV2
D gene: TRBD1

CDR3 protein: CSARRQGQLFGYTF
CDR3 DNA: TGCAGCGCCAGAAGACAGGGGCAATTATTTGGCTACACCTTC
J gene: TRBJ1-2
clone size: .
V gene: TRBV29-1
D gene: TRBD1

CDR3 protein: CASSPYQGTNYGYTF
CDR3 DNA: TGTGCCAGCTCACCATACCAGGGTACTAACTATGGCTACACCTTC
J gene: TRBJ1-2
clone size: .
V gene: TRBV18
D gene: .

CDR3 protein: CASSLEGLALRNEQFF
CDR3 DNA: TGTGCCAGCAGCCTTGAAGGACTAGCATTGAGGAATGAGCAGTTCTTC
J gene: TRBJ2-1
clone size: .
V gene: TRBV7-9
D gene: TRBD2

CDR3 protein: CASSLYVGALNTEAFF
CDR3 DNA: TGTGCCAGCAGCTTATATGTGGGGGCTTTGAACACTGAAGCTTTCTTT
J gene: TRBJ1-1
clone size: .
V gene: TRBV7-8
D gene: .

CDR3 protein: CASSTDGQGFSTDTQYF
CDR3 DNA: TGCGCCAGCAGCACGGACGGACAGGGGTTTAGCACAGATACGCAGTATTTT
J gene: TRBJ2-3
clone size: .
V gene: TRBV5-1
D gene: TRBD1

CDR3 protein: CASSFDRVSNQPQHF
CDR3 DNA: TGTGCCAGCAGCTTCGACAGGGTCAGCAATCAGCCCCAGCATTTT
J gene: TRBJ1-5
clone size: .
V gene: TRBV7-8
D gene: TRBD1